The 30 T cell receptor beta chains reported below all come from one sample, sequenced in a study of cytomegalovirus exposure and HLA in healthy donors. Primers for the PCR totalled 60 Vbeta and 13 Jbeta. This table comes from immunoSEQ multiplex PCR, and its TCRdb copy is limited to in-frame clones, with some not included. The sample has roughly 140,000 clones, around 82% seen once; the top ten hold 2.5% to 3%. The specimen sequenced was PBMCs. The receptors stem from a female donor in good health and CMV-seronegative.

J is TRBJ1-1 and V is TRBV7-6; D ambiguous. Trimming stripped 1 base from V and 0 bases from J, with 6 bases between. From germline, CDR1 is SGHVS and CDR2 FNYEAQ. This CDR3 contains 14 residues. The CDR3 protein is CASSLGEVNTEAFF. The CDR3 region has the DNA TGTGCCAGCAGCTTAGGCGAAGTGAACACTGAAGCTTTCTTT.

V gene TRBV11-3 combines with J gene TRBJ2-1; 9 nucleotides align to TRBD2. Germline V gene data show CDR1 as SGHNT and CDR2 as YENEEA. The CDR3 is made up of 16 amino acids. J was trimmed by 7 bases and V by 5 bases; bases with no gene match: 12. The CDR3 spells CASSPGYSGSINEQFF. Written as DNA, the CDR3 is TGTGCCAGCAGCCCGGGTTATAGCGGGAGTATAAATGAGCAGTTCTTC.

The CDR3 bases are TGTGCCAGTAGTATAGGGGGGGGCCTTCTGACTGGGGCCAACGTCCTGACTTTC. This translates into CASSIGGGLLTGANVLTF. The chain uses TRBV19 and TRBJ2-6, with D perhaps TRBD2 (7 bases). Germline-derived CDR1 and CDR2 are LNHDA and SQIVND (reference sequence). The ends were cut back, 1 base at V and 2 bases at J, with 15 bases in the middle. The CDR3 extends over 18 amino acids.

The chain couples TRBV30 to TRBJ1-4; D remains unclear. Per germline, CDR1 GTSNPN and CDR2 SVGIG (reference sequence). The CDR3 is made up of 13 amino acids. V lost 0 bases to trimming and J lost 4 bases, with 6 bases between them. CDR3 sequence reads: CAWSVLGNEKLFF. The DNA of the CDR3 is TGTGCCTGGAGTGTACTTGGTAATGAAAAACTGTTTTTT.

V and J are TRBV2 and TRBJ2-5; 7 positions match TRBD1. Germline CDR1 and CDR2: SNHLY and FYNNEI. The CDR3 consists of 11 residues. V gave up 9 bases and J gave up 4 bases; unmatched junction bases: 2. CDR3 DNA sequence: TGTGCCAGAGGGGGCGGAGAGACCCAGTACTTC. It codes for CARGGGETQYF.

The gene calls are TRBV28 and TRBJ1-5; D gene unclear. Per the germline V gene, CDR1 is MDHEN and CDR2 is SYDVKM. The CDR3 spans 12 residues. The V end was cut by 6 bases, the J end by 8 bases, with 11 bases between. CDR3 loop: CASSHTAEPQHF. The DNA of the CDR3 is TGTGCCAGCAGCCATACTGCGGAGCCCCAGCATTTT.

The chain uses TRBV28 and TRBJ2-1; D unclear. Germline V CDR1 and CDR2: MDHEN, SYDVKM. The CDR3 totals 15 residues. V was cut by 6 bases and J by 0 bases, with 12 bases left in between. In DNA form, the CDR3 reads TGTGCCAGCAGATCACTTGAAAGCTCCTACAATGAGCAGTTCTTC. Residues: CASRSLESSYNEQFF.

The chain joins TRBV9 to TRBJ2-1, with TRBD2 as a possible D gene (5 bases). CDR3 length: 15 amino acids. Germline V gives CDR1 SGDLS, CDR2 YYNGEE. V gave up 0 bases and J gave up 0 bases, with 7 bases separating them. The CDR3 protein is CASSVVGASYNEQFF. In nucleotides, the CDR3 is TGTGCCAGCAGCGTAGTGGGAGCCTCCTACAATGAGCAGTTCTTC.

The chain combines TRBV7-8 with TRBJ2-3; 12 bases match TRBD2. Germline CDR1 reads SGHVS; CDR2 reads FQNEAQ. The CDR3 covers 17 residues. J lost 0 bases, V lost 1 base, and 2 bases had no gene match. CDR3 in amino acids: CASSLGTSGTSTDTQYF. The CDR3 DNA is TGTGCCAGCAGCTTAGGGACTAGCGGGACTAGCACAGATACGCAGTATTTT.

This chain uses TRBV28 with TRBJ2-6; weak D call: TRBD1 (6 bases). Germline V gene data show CDR1 as MDHEN and CDR2 as SYDVKM. The V end lost 3 bases, the J end lost 2 bases, and 14 bases lay between the germline ends. There are 17 residues in the CDR3. The CDR3 reads CASSLSQGLPGANVLTF. The CDR3 DNA follows: TGTGCCAGCAGTTTGTCACAGGGTCTTCCTGGGGCCAACGTCCTGACTTTC.

This clone has only one observation. This sequence joins TRBV19 and TRBJ2-7; a possible D gene is TRBD2 (5 bases). The germline CDR1 and CDR2 sequences are LNHDA and SQIVND (reference sequence). The CDR3 contains 16 residues. The ends were cut back, 3 bases at V and 2 bases at J, with 17 bases in the middle. CDR3 protein: CASSMWSPLATYEQYF. Here the CDR3 DNA reads TGTGCCAGTAGTATGTGGAGCCCTCTAGCAACCTACGAGCAGTACTTC. Full variable domain (rest looked up from reference TRBV19 and TRBJ2-7): DGGITQSPKYLFRKEGQNVTLSCEQNLNHDAMYWYRQDPGQGLRLIYYSQIVNDFQKGDIAEGYSVSREKKESFPLTVTSAQKNPTAFYLCASSMWSPLATYEQYFGPGTRLTVT.

This sequence joins TRBV6-1 and TRBJ2-2; 9 bases line up with TRBD1. This CDR3 spans 16 amino acids. The germline V gene has CDR1 MNHNS and CDR2 SASEGT. V shed 6 bases, J shed 5 bases, and the junction held 10 bases outside the gene matches. The CDR3 DNA is TGTGCCAGCAGCGAACAGGGGGCTCGGTATACCGGGGAGCTGTTTTTT. Amino acid sequence: CASSEQGARYTGELFF.

The J gene is TRBJ1-2, the V gene TRBV18; D may be TRBD1 (5 bases). Deletions cut 3 bases from V and 4 bases from J, with 15 bases between. The CDR3 loop spans 15 amino acids. The germline V gene encodes CDR1 KGHSH and CDR2 LQKENI. The CDR3 reads CASSPDWGEPYGYTF. CDR3 DNA sequence: TGTGCCAGCTCACCCGATTGGGGGGAGCCCTATGGCTACACCTTC.

V gene TRBV19 combines with J gene TRBJ1-6; D is undetermined. Trimming stripped 6 bases from V and 7 bases from J, with 10 bases between. Germline V CDR1 and CDR2: LNHDA, SQIVND (reference sequence). The CDR3 contains 13 residues. The CDR3: CASRFAVNSPLHF. The CDR3 nucleotides read TGTGCCAGTAGGTTCGCAGTAAATTCACCCCTCCACTTT.

The rearrangement joins TRBV28 to TRBJ1-4, with a tentative D call TRBD1 (6 bases). This CDR3 has 17 residues. V was shortened by 3 bases and J by 0 bases, with 14 bases between the two germline ends. The V gene's germline CDR1 is MDHEN and CDR2 SYDVKM. The CDR3 DNA reads TGTGCCAGCAGTTTGGTTCGGGACACTTCAACTAATGAAAAACTGTTTTTT. Encoded protein: CASSLVRDTSTNEKLFF.

The rearrangement links TRBV10-1 to TRBJ1-4, with D perhaps matching TRBD1 (6 bases). The CDR3 is 16 residues long. The V end lost 4 bases, the J end lost 0 bases, and 12 bases lay between the germline ends. Germline lookup yields CDR1 WNHNN and CDR2 SYGVQD (reference sequence). The DNA of the CDR3 is TGCGCCAGCAGTGCCGTTCGGACAGCAACTAATGAAAAACTGTTTTTT. Protein sequence: CASSAVRTATNEKLFF.

The chain employs TRBV19 and TRBJ1-5; no firm D call. CDR1 and CDR2 (germline): LNHDA, SQIVND (reference sequence). V was trimmed by 5 bases and J by 3 bases, leaving 8 bases between them. This CDR3 is 13 amino acids long. This CDR3 reads CASSRADNQPQHF. CDR3 nucleotide sequence: TGTGCCAGTAGTCGAGCTGACAATCAGCCCCAGCATTTT.

This clone was observed once. One junction end does not reproduce the germline sequence, and a read error may be involved. The chain links TRBV28 to TRBJ1-3, with no clear D. The CDR3 runs to 12 residues. Germline values: CDR1 MDHEN, CDR2 SYDVKM. The CDR3 DNA follows: TGTGCCAGTGAAGCGAATGGAGACACCATATATTTT. Protein sequence: CASEANGDTIYF.

This rearrangement joins TRBV11-3 to TRBJ2-7; D might be TRBD2 (5 bases). This CDR3 is 13 amino acids long. Germline loops: CDR1 SGHNT, CDR2 YENEEA. Trimming removed 1 base from V and 3 bases from J, with 7 bases in between. The CDR3 reads CASSLGAGYEQYF. As DNA, the CDR3 is TGTGCCAGCAGCTTAGGGGCGGGCTACGAGCAGTACTTC.

The chain uses TRBV7-2 and TRBJ1-6; D possibly corresponds to TRBD1 (5 bases). The CDR3 loop spans 15 amino acids. V gave up 3 bases and J gave up 4 bases, with 10 bases separating them. Germline lookup yields CDR1 SGHTA and CDR2 FQGNSA. CDR3 sequence: CASSLGTGYNSPLHF. DNA of the CDR3: TGTGCCAGCAGCTTGGGGACTGGGTATAATTCACCCCTCCACTTT.

The V and J genes are TRBV28 and TRBJ2-7; 11 bases fit TRBD1. J lost 5 bases, V lost 7 bases, and 16 bases had no gene match. The CDR3 runs 17 residues. Germline CDR1 MDHEN, CDR2 SYDVKM. CDR3 coding DNA: TGTGCCAGCACCACTTGGCCCCCGGGACAGGGGGTCAACGAGCAGTACTTC. This gives the protein CASTTWPPGQGVNEQYF.

V and J are TRBV15 and TRBJ2-7; D may be TRBD2 (6 bases). Per germline, CDR1 LNHNV and CDR2 YYDKDF (reference sequence). Trimming shortened V by 5 bases and J by 7 bases, and 15 bases separated the two germline ends. The CDR3 contains 13 residues. Here the CDR3 reads CATSARDDQEQYF. In nucleotides, the CDR3 is TGTGCCACCAGCGCGCGGGACGATCAGGAGCAGTACTTC.

This clone was recorded only once. The genes are TRBV29-1 and TRBJ1-2, with D perhaps TRBD1 (5 bases). CDR1 and CDR2 from the germline V gene are SQVTM and ANQGSEA. V dropped 1 base and J dropped 8 bases, with 20 bases sitting between them. The CDR3 runs to 15 residues. The CDR3 region is CSVEALGRVEEGYTF. CDR3 bases: TGCAGCGTTGAAGCCCTGGGCAGGGTCGAGGAAGGCTACACCTTC.

This chain joins TRBV6-6 and TRBJ2-3; D possibly corresponds to TRBD2 (6 bases). Trimming took off 2 bases at V and 6 bases at J, with 9 bases between the two ends. There are 13 residues in the CDR3. Germline V lookup: CDR1 MNHNY, CDR2 SVGAGI (reference sequence). The CDR3 sequence: CASSYGTLDTQYF. CDR3 coding DNA: TGTGCCAGCAGTTACGGGACTCTTGATACGCAGTATTTT.

V is TRBV5-1 and J is TRBJ2-2; 7 bases fit TRBD1. Germline-derived CDR1 and CDR2 are SGHRS and YFSETQ. The CDR3 runs to 17 residues. V dropped 0 bases and J dropped 2; count of bases not matched to a gene: 7. CDR3 in amino acids: CASSLERTGRNTGELFF. CDR3 bases: TGCGCCAGCAGCTTGGAGAGGACAGGCCGAAACACCGGGGAGCTGTTTTTT. The full variable domain, completed using reference TRBV5-1 and TRBJ2-2, is KAGVTQTPRYLIKTRGQQVTLSCSPISGHRSVSWYQQTPGQGLQFLFEYFSETQRNKGNFPGRFSGRQFSNSRSEMNVSTLELGDSALYLCASSLERTGRNTGELFFGEGSRLTVL.

The chain combines TRBV28 with TRBJ2-5; 10 bases match TRBD2. Looked up from germline, CDR1 is MDHEN and CDR2 is SYDVKM. J gave up 0 bases and V 4 bases, and 5 bases lay outside the gene matches. This CDR3 is built from 16 residues. The CDR3 spells CASSSSGGLNQETQYF. CDR3 in DNA: TGTGCCAGCAGTTCTAGCGGGGGCCTTAACCAAGAGACCCAGTACTTC.

CDR3 nucleotide sequence: TGTGCCAGCAGTTACGGGAAGGGGATCAATCAGCCCCAGCATTTT. This translates into CASSYGKGINQPQHF. The chain uses TRBV6-7 and TRBJ1-5, with D tentatively TRBD1 (5 bases). TRBV6-7 is treated as an ORF (open reading frame) with a function not yet certain. Trimming left V 2 bases short and J 3 bases short, with 11 bases between. This CDR3 has 15 residues.

The CDR3 nucleotides are TGCGCCAGCAGCTCGACATACTACAATGAGCAGTTCTTC. Its protein is CASSSTYYNEQFF. V usage is TRBV5-1 and J usage is TRBJ2-1; D is undetermined. The V end lost 3 bases, the J end lost 3 bases, and 7 bases lay between the germline ends. Looked up from germline, CDR1 is SGHRS and CDR2 is YFSETQ. CDR3 length: 13 residues.

This chain links TRBV19 with TRBJ1-1, with D uncertain. The CDR3 runs 15 residues. V lost 2 bases to trimming and J lost 2 bases, with 12 bases between them. CDR1 and CDR2 (germline): LNHDA, SQIVND (reference sequence). CDR3 protein: CASSIWGGANTEAFF. The CDR3 DNA sequence: TGTGCCAGTAGTATATGGGGAGGCGCAAACACTGAAGCTTTCTTT.

V and J are TRBV6-1 and TRBJ2-3, with D perhaps TRBD2 (6 bases). V was pared by 8 bases and J by 1 base, with 16 bases between. CDR1 and CDR2 (germline): MNHNS, SASEGT. The CDR3 consists of 15 residues. The CDR3 nucleotides are TGTGCCAGCCCCCCACCCGGGAGACGCACAGATACGCAGTATTTT. Translation: CASPPPGRRTDTQYF.